The next 28 T cell receptor beta chains were all read from a single sample in a study of graft-versus-host responses after intestinal transplantation. Repertoires were generated with immunoSEQ multiplex PCR, while TCRdb's copy carries only in-frame clones and drops some. Of tens of thousands of clones listed, 80% to 85% are singletons. The specimen comprised PBMCs, sampled around 1,000 days after transplant. The receptors come from a human patient who received an intestinal transplant, so some T cells may come from the graft donor.

The V and J genes are TRBV6-1 and TRBJ1-1; 8 bases are shared with TRBD1. The trim removed 5 bases at V and 2 bases at J, leaving 7 bases unmatched. The CDR3 is 15 amino acids. The V gene's germline CDR1 is MNHNS and CDR2 SASEGT. CDR3 sequence reads: CASSPADRVNTEAFF. DNA for the CDR3: TGTGCCAGCAGTCCCGCGGACAGGGTCAACACTGAAGCTTTCTTT.

This clone appeared once. This rearrangement joins TRBV27 to TRBJ2-7; 9 bases match TRBD1. The germline CDR1 and CDR2 sequences are MNHEY and SMNVEV (reference sequence). V lost 6 bases and J lost 4; bases outside the gene matches: 7. The CDR3 runs 14 residues. The CDR3 coding sequence is TGTGCCAGCAGCCCCACAGGGGGCGGTTACGAGCAGTACTTC. Protein sequence: CASSPTGGGYEQYF.

This chain links TRBV30 with TRBJ1-5; TRBD1 is a possible D gene (6 bases). The length of the CDR3 is 15 residues. CDR1 is GTSNPN, CDR2 SVGIG, per germline (reference sequence). V lost 3 bases and J lost 3, with 15 bases in between. The CDR3 region has the DNA TGTGCCTGGAGGGCCAGGGGTCAGATCAATCAGCCCCAGCATTTT. Amino acid sequence: CAWRARGQINQPQHF.

This clone was seen once. The gene calls are TRBV5-1 and TRBJ2-2; 8 positions match TRBD2. V shed 0 bases and J 3 bases; nucleotides not matched to a gene: 4. The germline gives CDR1 SGHRS, CDR2 YFSETQ. The CDR3 sequence is 16 residues long. The CDR3: CASSLAGGGYTGELFF. CDR3 bases: TGCGCCAGCAGCTTGGCCGGCGGGGGGTACACCGGGGAGCTGTTTTTT. Full variable domain (remainder filled in from reference TRBV5-1 and TRBJ2-2): KAGVTQTPRYLIKTRGQQVTLSCSPISGHRSVSWYQQTPGQGLQFLFEYFSETQRNKGNFPGRFSGRQFSNSRSEMNVSTLELGDSALYLCASSLAGGGYTGELFFGEGSRLTVL.

This sequence joins TRBV7-9 and TRBJ2-7; no clear D gene. Trimming removed 5 bases at V and 5 bases at J, with 13 bases between. CDR3 length: 13 amino acids. The germline CDR1 and CDR2 sequences are SEHNR and FQNEAQ (reference sequence). In nucleotides, the CDR3 is TGTGCCAGCAGCATTGAAGGGCCCCACGAGCAGTACTTC. This sequence encodes CASSIEGPHEQYF.

The rearrangement uses TRBV2 and TRBJ2-5, with D unresolved. Deletions cut 2 bases from V and 1 base from J, with 5 bases between. Germline lookup yields CDR1 SNHLY and CDR2 FYNNEI. The CDR3 length is 13 residues. CDR3 loop: CASSENIQETQYF. The CDR3 coding sequence is TGTGCCAGCAGTGAAAACATCCAAGAGACCCAGTACTTC.

The chain links TRBV6-5 to TRBJ2-4; 7 nucleotides line up with TRBD2. CDR3 size: 13 residues. Losses at the gene ends were 2 bases for V and 6 bases for J; bases not matched to a gene: 1. Germline loops: CDR1 MNHEY, CDR2 SVGAGI. CDR3 protein: CASSYGEGNIQYF. The CDR3 bases are TGTGCCAGCAGTTACGGGGAGGGAAACATTCAGTACTTC.

The rearrangement uses TRBV27 and TRBJ1-1; 9 bases are shared with TRBD1. Trimming cost V 0 bases and J 0 bases; bases outside gene matches: 2. This CDR3 region has 16 residues. The V gene's germline CDR1 is MNHEY and CDR2 SMNVEV (reference sequence). The CDR3 DNA reads as TGTGCCAGCAGTTTATCGGGACAGGGCATGAACACTGAAGCTTTCTTT. This codes for CASSLSGQGMNTEAFF.

The rearrangement links TRBV2 to TRBJ2-5; TRBD1 matches 8 bases. The germline gives CDR1 SNHLY, CDR2 FYNNEI. The CDR3 totals 15 residues. V shed 6 bases and J 3 bases; nucleotides not matched to a gene: 9. CDR3 DNA sequence: TGTGCCAGCAGCCGACCGGGACAGGCAGAAGAGACCCAGTACTTC. It is translated as CASSRPGQAEETQYF.

The chain combines TRBV2 with TRBJ1-5; the D gene is possibly TRBD1 (5 bases). Germline V lookup: CDR1 SNHLY, CDR2 FYNNEI. V lost 6 bases and J lost 5, with 14 bases in between. There are 14 residues in the CDR3. The CDR3 sequence is CASRMTELYQPQHF. CDR3 in DNA: TGTGCCAGCAGGATGACAGAACTTTATCAGCCCCAGCATTTT.

This clone was found a few times. V is TRBV5-1 and J is TRBJ2-7; TRBD1 matches at 10 bases. CDR1 SGHRS and CDR2 YFSETQ come from the germline V gene. J gave up 6 bases and V 3 bases, and 6 bases lay outside the gene matches. This CDR3 contains 14 residues. CDR3 nucleotides: TGCGCCAGCAGCTCGGGACAGGGGAGATCCGAGCAGTACTTC. It yields the protein CASSSGQGRSEQYF.

V is TRBV28 and J is TRBJ2-5, with 10 bases aligning to TRBD2. This CDR3 region has 16 residues. Germline lookup yields CDR1 MDHEN and CDR2 SYDVKM. With 5 bases clipped from V and 4 bases from J, the junction kept 10 bases outside the gene matches. CDR3 DNA sequence: TGTGCCAGCAGTCAAAGCGGGAGGGCCCTGCCAGAGACCCAGTACTTC. Translated: CASSQSGRALPETQYF.

This clone was observed a few times. This same CDR3 is encoded by further DNA sequences in the sample. The chain uses TRBV28 and TRBJ1-5; D is unclear. Between the trimmed V and J ends, which lost 3 bases and 6 bases, there was a span of 6 bases. In germline, CDR1 is MDHEN, CDR2 SYDVKM. The CDR3 totals 12 residues. For the CDR3, the DNA is TGTGCCAGCAGTTTCGGAAGTCAGCCCCAGCATTTT. This encodes CASSFGSQPQHF.

The chain recombines TRBV5-1 with TRBJ2-3, with 9 bases that match TRBD1. The CDR3 sequence is 15 residues long. Germline V CDR1 and CDR2: SGHRS, YFSETQ. Trimming at V came to 6 bases and at J to 3 bases, leaving 8 bases not matched to a gene. Here the CDR3 DNA reads TGCGCCAGCACCAAGGGACAGGGTGTGACAGATACGCAGTATTTT. Its translation is CASTKGQGVTDTQYF.

The CDR3 region is CASRLDRGPNLQPQHF. Written as DNA, the CDR3 is TGTGCCAGCAGACTCGACAGGGGCCCGAACCTTCAGCCCCAGCATTTT. The genes are TRBV6-6 and TRBJ1-5; 8 bases align to TRBD1. J was trimmed by 6 bases and V by 6 bases; bases with no gene match: 13. Germline V CDR1 and CDR2: MNHNY, SVGAGI (reference sequence). This CDR3 comprises 16 residues.

This chain connects TRBV7-2 to TRBJ1-6; D is perhaps TRBD1 (5 bases). Germline V lookup: CDR1 SGHTA, CDR2 FQGNSA. V was cut by 5 bases and J by 6 bases, with 8 bases left in between. The CDR3 sequence is 13 residues long. The CDR3 sequence is CASSPTVNSPLHF. In nucleotides, the CDR3 is TGTGCCAGCAGCCCGACAGTTAATTCACCCCTCCACTTT.

The table lists this clone with a count of one. V usage is TRBV10-3 and J usage is TRBJ1-2; D uncertain. V was trimmed by 6 bases and J by 0 bases, leaving 14 bases between them. Per germline, CDR1 ENHRY and CDR2 SYGVKD. This CDR3 is 15 amino acids long. The DNA of the CDR3 is TGTGCCATCAGCGAAGGGCACGGGACTAACTATGGCTACACCTTC. Translating it yields CAISEGHGTNYGYTF.

The chain recombines TRBV29-1 with TRBJ2-3, with unresolved D. The CDR3 contains 14 residues. Germline CDR1 SQVTM, CDR2 ANQGSEA. V shed 6 bases and J shed 1 base, with 14 bases lying between them. CDR3 sequence: CSVTDTSGTDTQYF. The CDR3 DNA follows: TGCAGCGTGACCGACACGTCTGGCACAGATACGCAGTATTTT.

The genes are TRBV6-5 and TRBJ1-1, with D maybe TRBD1 (5 bases). Germline V lookup: CDR1 MNHEY, CDR2 SVGAGI. The CDR3 sequence is 15 residues long. Trimming removed 0 bases at V and 8 bases at J, with 16 bases between. CDR3 nucleotides: TGTGCCAGCAGTTACTCCACAGGTCCGTCTTGGGAAGCTTTCTTT. This gives the protein CASSYSTGPSWEAFF.

This chain joins TRBV5-1 and TRBJ1-4; possibly TRBD1 for D (6 bases). Germline V gene data show CDR1 as SGHRS and CDR2 as YFSETQ. Trimming shortened V by 4 bases and J by 2 bases, and 12 bases separated the two germline ends. This CDR3 comprises 15 residues. The CDR3 sequence is CASSLNQGTNEKLFF. The CDR3 DNA reads TGCGCCAGCAGCCTTAATCAGGGGACTAATGAAAAACTGTTTTTT.

This sequence joins TRBV28 and TRBJ1-1; D remains unclear. Trimming shortened V by 8 bases and J by 4 bases, and 14 bases separated the two germline ends. Looked up from germline, CDR1 is MDHEN and CDR2 is SYDVKM. This CDR3 is 13 amino acids long. The CDR3 DNA follows: TGTGCCAGCCGTATGGGAGGGTCCACTGAAGCTTTCTTT. Its translation: CASRMGGSTEAFF.

The chain couples TRBV28 to TRBJ2-3; D is unresolved. The CDR3 is 11 amino acids. Germline CDR1 is MDHEN and CDR2 is SYDVKM. With 5 bases removed from V and 6 bases from J, the gap between germline ends came to 6 bases. Here the CDR3 DNA reads TGTGCCAGCAGTCCGGAGGATACGCAGTATTTT. Encoded protein: CASSPEDTQYF. Filled out from reference TRBV28 and TRBJ2-3, the complete variable domain reads DVKVTQSSRYLVKRTGEKVFLECVQDMDHENMFWYRQDPGLGLRLIYFSYDVKMKEKGDIPEGYSVSREKKERFSLILESASTNQTSMYLCASSPEDTQYFGPGTRLTVL.

CDR3 in DNA: TGCGCCAGCAGCCAAGTTCTTACTAGCGGGAGCTTTTACAATGAGCAGTTCTTC. This sequence encodes CASSQVLTSGSFYNEQFF. The chain links TRBV4-1 to TRBJ2-1, with TRBD2 matching 11 bases. The CDR3 sequence is 18 residues long. Germline lookup yields CDR1 MGHRA and CDR2 YSYEKL. V shed 1 base, J shed 4 bases, and the junction held 9 bases outside the gene matches.

V gene TRBV9 combines with J gene TRBJ2-7, with 8 nucleotides matching TRBD2. Losses at the gene ends were 4 bases for V and 0 bases for J; bases not matched to a gene: 6. There are 15 residues in the CDR3. Germline values: CDR1 SGDLS, CDR2 YYNGEE. CDR3 nucleotides: TGTGCCAGCAGCCTCAGACTAGCGTACTCCTACGAGCAGTACTTC. It codes for CASSLRLAYSYEQYF.

The chain joins TRBV18 to TRBJ1-6; tentative D call: TRBD1 (5 bases). The germline gives CDR1 KGHSH, CDR2 LQKENI. Trimming cost V 2 bases and J 8 bases, with 7 bases left between them. This CDR3 is built from 13 residues. The CDR3 nucleotides are TGTGCCAGCTCACCAGCGGGGGATTCACCCCTCCACTTT. Translated: CASSPAGDSPLHF.

CDR3 sequence reads: CASSLGLVREETQYF. CDR3 in DNA: TGTGCCAGCAGCTTGGGACTAGTAAGGGAAGAGACCCAGTACTTC. The genes are TRBV11-2 and TRBJ2-5, with 8 positions matching TRBD2. Germline V lookup: CDR1 SGHAT, CDR2 FQNNGV. The V and J ends lost 3 bases and 3 bases, in that order; junction bases with no gene match: 6. This CDR3 is built from 15 residues. The whole variable domain, filled in from reference TRBV11-2 and TRBJ2-5, reads EAGVAQSPRYKIIEKRQSVAFWCNPISGHATLYWYQQILGQGPKLLIQFQNNGVVDDSQLPKDRFSAERLKGVDSTLKIQPAKLEDSAVYLCASSLGLVREETQYFGPGTRLLVL.

The CDR3 DNA reads as TGTGCCAGCAGCGTATTTGGCGATTCATTCACAGATACGCAGTATTTT. Translation gives CASSVFGDSFTDTQYF. The chain links TRBV9 to TRBJ2-3; no reliable D call. This CDR3 has 16 residues. Germline values: CDR1 SGDLS, CDR2 YYNGEE. The V and J ends lost 1 base and 2 bases respectively, with 14 bases between them.

This chain links TRBV21-1 with TRBJ2-2; the tabulated D call, TRBD2, remains unverified against the DNA. TRBV21-1 counts as a pseudogene. The CDR3 sequence is 17 residues long. In nucleotides, the CDR3 is TGTGCCAGCAGCAGGTTCGGGATCCGAATGCATACCGGGGAGCTGTTTTTT. The encoded protein is CASSRFGIRMHTGELFF.